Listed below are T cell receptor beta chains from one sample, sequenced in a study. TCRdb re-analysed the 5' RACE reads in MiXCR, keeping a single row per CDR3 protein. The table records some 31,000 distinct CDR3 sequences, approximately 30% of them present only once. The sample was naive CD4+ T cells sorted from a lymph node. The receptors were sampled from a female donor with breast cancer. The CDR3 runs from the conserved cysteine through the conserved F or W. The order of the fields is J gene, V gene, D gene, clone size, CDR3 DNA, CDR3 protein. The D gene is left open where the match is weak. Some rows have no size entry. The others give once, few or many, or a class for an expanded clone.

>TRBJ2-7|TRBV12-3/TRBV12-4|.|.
TGTGCCAGCAGACTAGGCGGGGCAGATGGTTTGGCGTACTTC
CASRLGGADGLAYF
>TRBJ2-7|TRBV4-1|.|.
TGCGCCAGCAGCCGATCCCCCGGCAGGAGCTCCTACGAGCAGTACTTC
CASSRSPGRSSYEQYF
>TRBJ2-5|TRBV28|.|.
TGTGCCAGCAGCTCACAGGGAGAGAGGGAGACCCAGTACTTC
CASSSQGERETQYF
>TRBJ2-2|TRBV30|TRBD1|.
TGTGCCTGGAGCCGACGAGGCAGGGGGCGAGGCGGGGAGCTGTTTTTT
CAWSRRGRGRGGELFF
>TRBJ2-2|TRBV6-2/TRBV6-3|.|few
TGTGCCAGCAGGGACCCACCTGGGGAGCTGTTTTTT
CASRDPPGELFF
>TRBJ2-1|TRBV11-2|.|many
TGTGCCAGCAGCTTTGAGGGGGGGCTTAATGAGCAGTTCTTC
CASSFEGGLNEQFF
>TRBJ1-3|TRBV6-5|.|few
TGTGCCAGCAGTTTACGGTGGTCCTCTGGAAACACCATATATTTT
CASSLRWSSGNTIYF
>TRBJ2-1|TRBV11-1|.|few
TGTGCCAGCAGATCCAGGAGACTAAACAATGAGCAGTTCTTC
CASRSRRLNNEQFF
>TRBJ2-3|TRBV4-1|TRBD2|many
TGCGCCAGCAGCCAATCCCCTGTGGCGGGAGCCGTGGATACGCAGTATTTT
CASSQSPVAGAVDTQYF
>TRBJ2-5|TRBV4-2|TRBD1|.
TGTGCCAGCAGCAAAAACCCCGGACAGGGAGGTAAACAAGAGACCCAGTACTTC
CASSKNPGQGGKQETQYF
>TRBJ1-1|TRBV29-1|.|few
TGCAGCGTTGCTCCTAAGGCCGTGAACACTGAAGCTTTCTTT
CSVAPKAVNTEAFF
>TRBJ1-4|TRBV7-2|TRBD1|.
TGTGCCAGCAGCTTAGACAGGGGTAATGAAAAACTGTTTTTT
CASSLDRGNEKLFF
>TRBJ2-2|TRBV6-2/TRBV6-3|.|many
TGTGCCAGCAGTTCGTCGGGACTCATCACCGGGGAGCTGTTTTTT
CASSSSGLITGELFF
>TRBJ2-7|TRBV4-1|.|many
TGCGCCAGCAGCCAAGCTACGGGACACCCCGAGAGGGAGCAGTACTTC
CASSQATGHPEREQYF
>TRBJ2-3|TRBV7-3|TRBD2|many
TGTGCCAGCAGCTTAAACGAGGTTCAAGCGGGAACGCAGTATTTT
CASSLNEVQAGTQYF
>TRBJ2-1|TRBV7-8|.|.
TGTGCCAGCAGCCCAGCCCAGACCGAATCCTACAATGAGCAGTTCTTC
CASSPAQTESYNEQFF
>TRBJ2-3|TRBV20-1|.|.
TGCAGTGCTAGACTGGGGGGGCTATTCGGAGATACGCAGTATTTT
CSARLGGLFGDTQYF
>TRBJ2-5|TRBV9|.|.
TGTGCCAGCAGCGTACGGCCGGGTTGGGAGACCCAGTACTTC
CASSVRPGWETQYF
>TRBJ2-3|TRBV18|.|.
TGTGCCAGCTCACCCCTAGGAGACGGAGATACGCAGTATTTT
CASSPLGDGDTQYF
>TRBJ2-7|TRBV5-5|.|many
TGTGCCAGCAGCTTGGCGGTCGGTCTAGCATACGAGCAGTACTTC
CASSLAVGLAYEQYF
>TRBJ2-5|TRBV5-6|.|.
TGTGCCAGCAGCTTGGTAGGGGGGGAGACCCAGTACTTC
CASSLVGGETQYF
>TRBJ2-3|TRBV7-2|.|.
TGTGCCAGCAGCTTATTGGTGGGCAGCTCAGATACGCAGTATTTT
CASSLLVGSSDTQYF
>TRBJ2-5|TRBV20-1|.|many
TGCAGTGCCGGAGGAGTTGTGGAGACCCAGTACTTC
CSAGGVVETQYF
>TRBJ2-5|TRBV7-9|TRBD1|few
TGTGCCAGCAGCTTAATGCAGGGGGAATTGGGGACCCAGTACTTC
CASSLMQGELGTQYF
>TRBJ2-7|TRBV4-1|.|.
TGCGCCGGCAGCCAAGAAGGATTGAGGGGTTACGAGCAGTACTTC
CAGSQEGLRGYEQYF
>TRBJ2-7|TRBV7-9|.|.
TGTGCCAGCAGCTTAGCCTACGAGCAGTGCTTC
CASSLAYEQCF
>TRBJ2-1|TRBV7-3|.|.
TGTGCCAGCAGCTTATCCGGAACACCTTACAATGAGCAGTTCTTC
CASSLSGTPYNEQFF
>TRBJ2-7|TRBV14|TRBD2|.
TGTGCCAGCAGCCAAGATGGGTTAGCGGGTCCCCTCCGGTCCTACGAGCAGTACTTC
CASSQDGLAGPLRSYEQYF
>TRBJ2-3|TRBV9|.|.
TGTGCCAGCAGCGGGATCTCTGACGGAAGCACAGATACGCAGTATTTT
CASSGISDGSTDTQYF
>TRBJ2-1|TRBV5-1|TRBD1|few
TGCGCCAGCAGCTTGCTACAGGGGGCGACTAGTGAGCAGTTCTTC
CASSLLQGATSEQFF
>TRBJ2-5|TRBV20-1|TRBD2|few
TGCAGTGCTTCCCCCGTGGCTAGCGGGATGGCAGAGACCCAGTACTTC
CSASPVASGMAETQYF
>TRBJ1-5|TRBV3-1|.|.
TGTGCCAGCAGCCAAGATCCAATAGGCCAGCCCCAGCATTTT
CASSQDPIGQPQHF